Described below is a single TCR beta chain sequence and its context. The target antigen is unknown. Per the germline V gene, CDR1 is SGHRS and CDR2 is YFSETQ. The junction had 13 bases not matched to a gene; V was cut back by 3 bases and J by 8 bases. The length of the CDR3 is 18 residues. Produced via immunoSEQ multiplex PCR; TCRdb's table is partial and in-frame only. The sample records around 120,000 clones, about 86% being singletons. The data were taken from a study of PD-1 blockade in mismatch repair-deficient tumors. Overall study context: Patients had approximately 13 mismatch repair-deficient cancer types and were previously treated and progressing.

Mismatch repair deficiency was confirmed in all patients, by PCR or immunohistochemistry. TCRs were sequenced from a few patients responding to pembrolizumab. Study-wide results and caveats: After pembrolizumab, tumor-resident clones rose rapidly, then generally contracted before radiologic responses.

The chain employs TRBV5-1 and TRBJ2-1; 14 nucleotides align to TRBD2. Here the sequenced sample was peripheral blood, taken 44 weeks after starting pembrolizumab. This TCR was sampled from an adult with mismatch repair-deficient cancer. CDR3 region: CASSSDGLAGGNSYEQFF. CDR3 DNA: TGCGCCAGCAGCTCTGACGGACTAGCGGGAGGTAATTCGTATGAGCAGTTCTTC. Variable domain in full (rest from reference TRBV5-1 and TRBJ2-1): KAGVTQTPRYLIKTRGQQVTLSCSPISGHRSVSWYQQTPGQGLQFLFEYFSETQRNKGNFPGRFSGRQFSNSRSEMNVSTLELGDSALYLCASSSDGLAGGNSYEQFFGPGTRLTVL.